The rows below give T cell receptor beta chains drawn from one sample of a study of T-cell memory formation after mild COVID-19. MiXCR, run by TCRdb on the 5' RACE reads, gives a single entry per CDR3 protein. The profile shows a few hundred thousand distinct CDR3 sequences, approximately 19% of them singletons. Source material: PBMCs or a T cell subset sorted from them (not recorded which). The receptors derive from a young man who had mild COVID-19 (a few samples of this study predate the infection). Cell type and time point are not known. The conserved cysteine and the conserved F or W are not part of the CDR3 here.

cdr3_length | v_call | cdr3_aa
13 | TRBV4-3 | ASSLRAGVTDTQY
14 | TRBV5-1 | ASSLGFNANTGELF
14 | TRBV11-2 | ASSLVGGANTDTQY
12 | TRBV7-9 | ASSLPEGPPCLY
14 | TRBV7-2 | ASSSGLWGSTDTHY
13 | TRBV9 | ASSVDPLTGTEAF
11 | TRBV3-1 | ARPAGGADTQY
10 | TRBV12-3/TRBV12-4 | ASSPSFNEQF
15 | TRBV5-5 | ASSLLLAGGPGETQY
12 | TRBV7-8 | ASSEGPLNYGYT
13 | TRBV12-3/TRBV12-4 | ASRMTGDGSDTQY
12 | TRBV12-3/TRBV12-4 | ASTGGGSTDTQY
13 | TRBV3-1 | ASSQEGSGNSPLH
13 | TRBV11-3 | ASSLGSAPDREAF
11 | TRBV20-1 | SARGVTNQPQH
10 | TRBV4-2 | ASSYSSGEQY
11 | TRBV20-1 | SARSGGNNEQF
13 | TRBV10-3 | AIRETGGGNQPQH
14 | TRBV19 | ATTPQPGGGHTEAF
14 | TRBV4-3 | ASSQDQGLSRTEAF
11 | TRBV7-2 | ASSFGHRNTIY
12 | TRBV5-1 | ASSSGVGGNEQY
12 | TRBV4-3 | ASSQEGRNYGYT
10 | TRBV20-1 | SAATGPYGYT
12 | TRBV12-3/TRBV12-4 | ASSQGQPNYGYT
12 | TRBV11-2 | ASSSDSAKNIQY
12 | TRBV12-3/TRBV12-4 | ASSLGTSNTEAF
13 | TRBV7-6 | ASSGVTGERDEQY
13 | TRBV6-5 | ASTRVGGRAETQY
11 | TRBV29-1 | SQGQSPTDTQY
12 | TRBV5-1 | ASSTGAGGTEAF
13 | TRBV12-3/TRBV12-4 | ASSWGTGVSQPQH
13 | TRBV12-3/TRBV12-4 | ASTLTGDRTDTQY
7 | TRBV7-9 | ASSYEAF
12 | TRBV7-9 | ASRATGDHYGYT
11 | TRBV20-1 | SAPGGGAEEQY
14 | TRBV20-1 | SARLPGLAGGETQY
12 | TRBV4-2 | ASSQVDKGYEQY
11 | TRBV3-1 | ASSQSGGNTIY
12 | TRBV5-1 | ASSSPAAHTEAF
12 | TRBV12-3/TRBV12-4 | ASSWGTKGAEAF
12 | TRBV6-5 | ASSYASGTGTQY